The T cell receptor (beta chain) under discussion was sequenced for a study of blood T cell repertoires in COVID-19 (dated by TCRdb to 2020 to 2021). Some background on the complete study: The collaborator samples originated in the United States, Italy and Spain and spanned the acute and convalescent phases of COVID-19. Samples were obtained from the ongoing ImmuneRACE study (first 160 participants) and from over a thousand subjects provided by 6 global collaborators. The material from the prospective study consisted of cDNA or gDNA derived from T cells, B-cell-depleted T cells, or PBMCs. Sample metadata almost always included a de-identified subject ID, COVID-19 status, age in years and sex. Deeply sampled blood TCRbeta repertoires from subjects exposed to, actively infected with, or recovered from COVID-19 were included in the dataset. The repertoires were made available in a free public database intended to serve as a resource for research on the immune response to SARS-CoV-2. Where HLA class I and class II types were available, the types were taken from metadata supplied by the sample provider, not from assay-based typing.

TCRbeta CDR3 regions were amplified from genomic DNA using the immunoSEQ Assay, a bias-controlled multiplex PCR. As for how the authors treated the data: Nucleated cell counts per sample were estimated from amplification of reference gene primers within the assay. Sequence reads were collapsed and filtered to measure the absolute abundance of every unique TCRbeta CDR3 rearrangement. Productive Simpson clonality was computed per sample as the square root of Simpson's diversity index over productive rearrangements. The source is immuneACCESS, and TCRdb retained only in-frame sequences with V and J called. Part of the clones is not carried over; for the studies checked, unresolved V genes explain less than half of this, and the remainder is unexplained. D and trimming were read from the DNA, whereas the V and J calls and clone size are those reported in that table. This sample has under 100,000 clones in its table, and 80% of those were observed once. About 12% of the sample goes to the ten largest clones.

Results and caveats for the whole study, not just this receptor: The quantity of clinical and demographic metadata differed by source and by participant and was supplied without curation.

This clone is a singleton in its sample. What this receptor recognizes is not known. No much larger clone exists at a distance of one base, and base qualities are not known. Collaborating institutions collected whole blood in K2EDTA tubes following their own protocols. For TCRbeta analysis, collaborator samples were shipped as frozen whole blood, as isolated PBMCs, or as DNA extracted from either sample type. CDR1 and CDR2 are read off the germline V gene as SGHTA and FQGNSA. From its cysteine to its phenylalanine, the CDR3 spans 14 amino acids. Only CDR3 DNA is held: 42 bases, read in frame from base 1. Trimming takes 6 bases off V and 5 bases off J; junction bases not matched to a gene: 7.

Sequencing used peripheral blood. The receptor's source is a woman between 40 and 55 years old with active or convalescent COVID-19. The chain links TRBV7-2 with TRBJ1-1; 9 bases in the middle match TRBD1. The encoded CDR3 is CASRMDRGRTEAFF. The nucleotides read TGTGCCAGCAGGATGGACAGGGGAAGGACTGAAGCTTTCTTT.